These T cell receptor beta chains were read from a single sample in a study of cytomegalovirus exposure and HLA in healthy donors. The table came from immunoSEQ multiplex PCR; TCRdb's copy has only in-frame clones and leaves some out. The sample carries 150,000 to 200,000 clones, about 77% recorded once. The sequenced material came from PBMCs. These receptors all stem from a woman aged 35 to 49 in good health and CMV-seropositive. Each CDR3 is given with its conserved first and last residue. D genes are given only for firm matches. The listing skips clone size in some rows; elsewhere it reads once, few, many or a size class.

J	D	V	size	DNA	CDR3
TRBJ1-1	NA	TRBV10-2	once	TGCGCCAGCAGTTCGACTAGTGAAGCTTTCTTT	CASSSTSEAFF
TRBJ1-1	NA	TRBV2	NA	TGTGCCAGCAGTCGCCAGGGGAACACTGAAGCTTTCTTT	CASSRQGNTEAFF
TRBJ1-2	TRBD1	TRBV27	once	TGTGCCAGCAGTCCACAACAGGGGGATGGCTACACCTTC	CASSPQQGDGYTF
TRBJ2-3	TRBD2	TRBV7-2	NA	TGTGCCAGCAGCTCACTAGCGGGGGGGCCTGGGGCAGATACGCAGTATTTT	CASSSLAGGPGADTQYF
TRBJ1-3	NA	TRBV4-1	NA	TGCGCCAGCAGCCAAGAAGGGGGTCAGAGCTCTGGAAACACCATATATTTT	CASSQEGGQSSGNTIYF
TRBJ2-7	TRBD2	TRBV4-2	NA	TGTGCCAGCAGCCAAGATTTGCAAACTAGCGGGAGGGCCTACGAGCAGTACTTC	CASSQDLQTSGRAYEQYF
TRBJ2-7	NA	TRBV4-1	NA	TGCGCCAGCAGTTTCAGGGCGAGGGAGGGGGAGGCCTACGAGCAGTACTTC	CASSFRAREGEAYEQYF
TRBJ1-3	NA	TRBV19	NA	TGTGCCAGTATCACAGGCGACTTATTTAACACCATATATTTT	CASITGDLFNTIYF
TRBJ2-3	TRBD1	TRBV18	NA	TGTGCCAGCTCACCGACAGGGACCATTACAGATACGCAGTATTTT	CASSPTGTITDTQYF
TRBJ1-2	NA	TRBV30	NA	TGTGCCTGGAGAAATTGGGAGGACTATGGCTACACCTTC	CAWRNWEDYGYTF
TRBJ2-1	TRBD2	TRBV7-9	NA	TGTGCCAGCAGCCCAGGACTAGCGGGGGGAGGGAACAATGAGCAGTTCTTC	CASSPGLAGGGNNEQFF
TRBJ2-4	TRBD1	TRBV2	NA	TGTGCCAGCAGTGATAGACAGGGCGGCAAAAACATTCAGTACTTC	CASSDRQGGKNIQYF
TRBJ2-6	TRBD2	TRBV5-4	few	TGTGCCAGCAGCACGGGACTAGCGGGAGAGGGAGGGGCCAACGTCCTGACTTTC	CASSTGLAGEGGANVLTF
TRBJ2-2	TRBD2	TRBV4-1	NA	TGCGCCAGCAGCCTCGGACTAGCGGGGAACGGGGAGCTGTTTTTT	CASSLGLAGNGELFF
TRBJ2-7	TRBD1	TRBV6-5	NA	TGTGCCAGCAGCTACGGACAGGGTGACCCCTACGAGCAGTACTTC	CASSYGQGDPYEQYF
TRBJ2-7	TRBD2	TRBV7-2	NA	TGTGCCAGCAGCCAGGATAGGACTAGCGGGAACGAGCAGTACTTC	CASSQDRTSGNEQYF
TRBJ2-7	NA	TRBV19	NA	NA	CASSSGLGPPYEQYF
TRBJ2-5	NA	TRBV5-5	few	TGTGCCAGCAGCTTGAATTGGAGGGGCCAAGAGACCCAGTACTTC	CASSLNWRGQETQYF
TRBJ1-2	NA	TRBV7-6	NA	TGTGCCAGCAGCCACGTGACGGGGAATGGCTACACCTTC	CASSHVTGNGYTF
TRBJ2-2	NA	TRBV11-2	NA	TGTGCCAGCAGCTTAGATCTTGGCCCCACCGGGGAGCTGTTTTTT	CASSLDLGPTGELFF
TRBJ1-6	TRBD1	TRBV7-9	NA	TGTGCCAGCAGCCAGGGACAGGGAGGCGGATCACCCCTCCACTTT	CASSQGQGGGSPLHF
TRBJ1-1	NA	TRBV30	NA	TGTGCCTGGAGGGGGGGAACCGGCACTGAAGCTTTCTTT	CAWRGGTGTEAFF
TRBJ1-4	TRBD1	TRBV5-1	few	TGCGCCAGCAGCCCGGGACAGAGTCCTCCTAATGAAAAACTGTTTTTT	CASSPGQSPPNEKLFF
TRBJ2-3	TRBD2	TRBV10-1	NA	TGCGCCAGCAGCGGGGGGGCCGGAACAGATACGCAGTATTTT	CASSGGAGTDTQYF
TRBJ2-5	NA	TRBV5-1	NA	TGCGCCAGCAGCTTCGAGCAAGAGACCCAGTACTTC	CASSFEQETQYF
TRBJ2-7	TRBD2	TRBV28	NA	TGTGCCAGCAGTTCTCCCGCCGGGGGGGCAGCCTACGAGCAGTACTTC	CASSSPAGGAAYEQYF